This T cell receptor beta chain was captured in a study of blood T cell repertoires in COVID-19. As for the study in general: COVID-19 samples, acute and convalescent, were from the United States, Italy and Spain. PBMCs, B-cell-depleted T cells, or T cells were the source of the cDNA or gDNA that made up the material.

Germline CDR1 and CDR2: MGHRA and YSYEKL. The CDR3 consists of 20 residues. With 0 bases clipped from V and 3 bases from J, the junction kept 9 bases outside the gene matches. Source study methods: Reference gene primer amplification yielded estimated nucleated cell counts. Measured with immunoSEQ multiplex PCR; TCRdb has only the in-frame clones, and not every one. Clone size and V and J calls were adopted from that table, with D and trimming inferred from the DNA. The sample yields around 270,000 clones, approximately 90% seen once. The sequence was obtained from a man aged 25 to 40 with acute or convalescent COVID-19. The specimen sequenced was peripheral blood. The chain joins TRBV4-1 to TRBJ2-4; 15 bases agree with TRBD2. CDR3 nucleotide sequence: TGCGCCAGCAGCCAAGATCTTGGACTAGCGGGGGGGCCGGGCAAAAACATTCAGTACTTC. Translated, it gives CASSQDLGLAGGPGKNIQYF.